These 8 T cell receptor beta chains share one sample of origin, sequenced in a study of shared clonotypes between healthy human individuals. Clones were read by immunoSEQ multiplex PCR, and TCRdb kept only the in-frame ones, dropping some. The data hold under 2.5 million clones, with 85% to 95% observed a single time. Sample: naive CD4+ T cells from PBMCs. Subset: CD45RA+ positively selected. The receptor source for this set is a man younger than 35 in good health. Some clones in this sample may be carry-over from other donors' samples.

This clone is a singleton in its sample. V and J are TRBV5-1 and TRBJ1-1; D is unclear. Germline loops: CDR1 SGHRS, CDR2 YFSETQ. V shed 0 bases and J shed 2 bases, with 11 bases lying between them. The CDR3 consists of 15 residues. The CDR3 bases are TGCGCCAGCAGCTTGGCCAAATCAGTTAACACTGAAGCTTTCTTT. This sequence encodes CASSLAKSVNTEAFF.

The CDR3 nucleotides are TGTGCCAGCACATTAAGGGTTAGCACAGATACGCAGTATTTT. Protein sequence: CASTLRVSTDTQYF. The chain links TRBV28 to TRBJ2-3; unclear D gene. Between the trimmed V and J ends, which lost 7 bases and 0 bases, there was a span of 11 bases. The length of the CDR3 is 14 residues. Looked up from germline, CDR1 is MDHEN and CDR2 is SYDVKM.

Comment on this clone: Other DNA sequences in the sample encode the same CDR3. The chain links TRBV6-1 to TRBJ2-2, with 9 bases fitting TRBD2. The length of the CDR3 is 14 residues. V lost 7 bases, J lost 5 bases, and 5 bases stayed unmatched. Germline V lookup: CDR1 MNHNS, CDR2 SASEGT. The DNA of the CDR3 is TGTGCCAGCACGGGGCTAGCGGGGACCGGGGAGCTGTTTTTT. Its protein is CASTGLAGTGELFF.

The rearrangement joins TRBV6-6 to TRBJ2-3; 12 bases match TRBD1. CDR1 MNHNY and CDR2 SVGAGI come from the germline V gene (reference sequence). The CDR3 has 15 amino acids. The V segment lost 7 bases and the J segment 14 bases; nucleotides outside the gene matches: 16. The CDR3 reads CASNPRDRGRKVPYF. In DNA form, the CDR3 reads TGTGCCAGCAATCCCCGGGACAGGGGGCGAAAGGTGCCGTATTTT.

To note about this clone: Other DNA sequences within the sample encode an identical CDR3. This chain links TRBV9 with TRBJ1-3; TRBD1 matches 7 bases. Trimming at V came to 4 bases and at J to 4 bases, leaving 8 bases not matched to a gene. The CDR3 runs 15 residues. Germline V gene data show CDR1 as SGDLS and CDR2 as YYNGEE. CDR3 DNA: TGTGCCAGCAGCAACGACAGGGCCGGGGGAAACACCATATATTTT. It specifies CASSNDRAGGNTIYF.

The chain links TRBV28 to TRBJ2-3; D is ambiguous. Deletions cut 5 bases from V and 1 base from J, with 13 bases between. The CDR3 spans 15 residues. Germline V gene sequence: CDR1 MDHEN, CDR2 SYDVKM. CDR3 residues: CASSGQETGTDTQYF. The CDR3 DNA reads TGTGCCAGCAGTGGTCAGGAAACTGGCACAGATACGCAGTATTTT.

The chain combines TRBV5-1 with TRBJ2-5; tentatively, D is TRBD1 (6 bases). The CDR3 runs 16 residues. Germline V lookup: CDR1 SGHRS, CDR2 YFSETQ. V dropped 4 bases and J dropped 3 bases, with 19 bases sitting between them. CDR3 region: CASSLFRGSPEETQYF. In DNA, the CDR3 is TGCGCCAGCAGCCTCTTTAGGGGGAGCCCCGAAGAGACCCAGTACTTC.

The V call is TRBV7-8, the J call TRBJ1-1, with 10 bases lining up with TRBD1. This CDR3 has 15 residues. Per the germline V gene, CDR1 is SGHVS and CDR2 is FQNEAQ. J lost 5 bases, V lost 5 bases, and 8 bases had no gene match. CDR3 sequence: CASSPRDRGGTEAFF. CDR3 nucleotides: TGTGCCAGCAGCCCTCGGGACAGGGGAGGGACTGAAGCTTTCTTT.